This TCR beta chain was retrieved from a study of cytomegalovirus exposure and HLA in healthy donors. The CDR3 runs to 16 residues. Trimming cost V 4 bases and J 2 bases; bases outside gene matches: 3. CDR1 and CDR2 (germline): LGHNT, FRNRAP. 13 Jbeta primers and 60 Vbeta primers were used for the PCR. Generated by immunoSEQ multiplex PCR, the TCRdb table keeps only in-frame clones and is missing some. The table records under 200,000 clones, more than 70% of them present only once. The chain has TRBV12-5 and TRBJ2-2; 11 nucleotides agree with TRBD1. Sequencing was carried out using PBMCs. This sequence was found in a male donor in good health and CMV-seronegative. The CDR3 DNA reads TGTGCTAGTGGTTGGGGGACAGGGGGAAACACCGGGGAGCTGTTTTTT. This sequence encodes CASGWGTGGNTGELFF.